The rows below give T cell receptor beta chains drawn from one sample of a study of cytomegalovirus exposure and HLA in healthy donors. Repertoires were generated with immunoSEQ multiplex PCR, while TCRdb's copy carries only in-frame clones and drops some. The sample has around 120,000 clones; 80% are singletons. The sequenced sample was PBMCs. The receptors here all came from a female donor in good health and CMV-seropositive. The CDR3 runs from the conserved cysteine through the conserved F or W. Fields, in order: clone size, V gene, CDR3 length, J gene, D gene, CDR3 DNA, CDR3 protein. A D gene is named only where the DNA matches it firmly. A row's size may be missing; if present it is once, few, many or a size class.

>.|TRBV2|15|TRBJ2-3|.
TGTGCCAGCAGCTGGGGGACTGCTAGCACAGATACGCAGTATTTT
CASSWGTASTDTQYF
>.|TRBV5-4|16|TRBJ1-4|TRBD1
TGTGCCAGCGGACCGGGACAGGGTCGGACTAATGAAAAACTGTTTTTT
CASGPGQGRTNEKLFF
>.|TRBV7-2|14|TRBJ1-3|TRBD1
TGTGCCAGCAGAGTAGGGACAGCTGGAAACACCATATATTTT
CASRVGTAGNTIYF
>.|TRBV29-1|14|TRBJ1-2|TRBD1
TGCAGCGTTGAAAGCTCGGGACAGCCCTATGGCTACACCTTC
CSVESSGQPYGYTF
>.|TRBV27|15|TRBJ2-7|TRBD2
TGTGCCAGCAGCCCCTTTATGGCGGGGGGCGCGGGGCAGTACTTC
CASSPFMAGGAGQYF
>.|TRBV6-5|16|TRBJ2-7|.
TGTGCCAGCAGTTACTCCGTCGGGGGTTTCCGCTACGAGCAGTACTTC
CASSYSVGGFRYEQYF
>.|TRBV28|15|TRBJ1-2|.
TGTGCCAGCAGTTTAGGGGCGACAGGAGTCCATGGCTACACCTTC
CASSLGATGVHGYTF
>.|TRBV10-3|11|TRBJ1-2|.
TGTGCCATCACCGACAGAAATGGCTACACCTTC
CAITDRNGYTF
>few|TRBV5-4|15|TRBJ1-4|.
TGTGCCAGCAGCTTGAGTCCGGGGGGCGGTGAAAAACTGTTTTTT
CASSLSPGGGEKLFF
>.|TRBV28|13|TRBJ1-1|.
TGTGCCAGCAGTTTTGTCGGGACTGCCGAAGCTTTCTTT
CASSFVGTAEAFF
>.|TRBV6-5|14|TRBJ2-1|TRBD2
TGTGCCACGCGTGGGCGGGGGGGCTCAAATGAGCAGTTCTTC
CATRGRGGSNEQFF
>.|TRBV5-4|15|TRBJ1-1|TRBD1
TGTGCCAGCAGCTTTGGGGACAGGGCCGGGGGTGAAGCTTTCTTT
CASSFGDRAGGEAFF
>.|TRBV27|14|TRBJ1-5|.
TGTGCCAGCACCTCGGGGGGGTCCAATCAGCCCCAGCATTTT
CASTSGGSNQPQHF
>.|TRBV7-9|13|TRBJ1-3|.
TGTGCCAGCAGCTTTTGGACAGGAAACACCATATATTTT
CASSFWTGNTIYF
>.|TRBV19|16|TRBJ1-1|TRBD1
TGTGCCAGTAGTTCCCAAGGACAGGGGACGAACACTGAAGCTTTCTTT
CASSSQGQGTNTEAFF
>.|TRBV6-7|18|TRBJ2-1|TRBD2
TGTGCCGGCAGTTATTACGCCCGGGACTACGGGATCAGGGCTGAGCAGTTCTTC
CAGSYYARDYGIRAEQFF
>.|TRBV9|15|TRBJ1-2|.
TGTGCCAGCAGCGTTACAGGGTCGCAAGGGGATGGCTACACCTTC
CASSVTGSQGDGYTF
>.|TRBV9|16|TRBJ2-1|TRBD1
TGTGCCAGCAGCGCACGGACAGGCGGCTCCTACAATGAGCAGTTCTTC
CASSARTGGSYNEQFF
>.|TRBV4-3|15|TRBJ2-1|TRBD2
TGCGCCAGCAGCCAAGCAACGGGGGGGATCGATGAGCAGTTCTTC
CASSQATGGIDEQFF
>.|TRBV7-9|12|TRBJ1-2|TRBD1
TGTGCCAGCAGCTCGACAGGGACAGGCTACACCTTC
CASSSTGTGYTF
>.|TRBV28|18|TRBJ2-3|TRBD2
TGTGCCAGCAGTTTCAAGCGGGGGGGCGGTGGAGTCACAGATACGCAGTATTTT
CASSFKRGGGGVTDTQYF
>.|TRBV13|15|TRBJ1-2|TRBD1
TGTGCCAGCAGGATACCGGGACAGGTCGACTATGGCTACACCTTC
CASRIPGQVDYGYTF
>.|TRBV28|15|TRBJ1-6|TRBD1
TGTGCCATAAATTCGAGGGACAGGGGAACTTCACCCCTCCACTTT
CAINSRDRGTSPLHF
>few|TRBV7-9|15|TRBJ1-4|.
TGTGCCAGCAGCTTAGTAGGTGCGGCTAATGAAAAACTGTTTTTT
CASSLVGAANEKLFF
>.|TRBV2|15|TRBJ1-2|.
TGTGCCAGCAATCCCCTCAGCTCTGGGGAGGATGGCTACACCTTC
CASNPLSSGEDGYTF
>.|TRBV7-9|14|TRBJ2-1|TRBD2
TGTGCCAGCAGCTTAGTCCTAGCGGTAAATGAGCAGTTCTTC
CASSLVLAVNEQFF
>.|TRBV29-1|15|TRBJ2-5|TRBD2
TGCAGCTCTAGACTAGCGGGGACACCCCCGCAGACCCAGTACTTC
CSSRLAGTPPQTQYF
>.|TRBV7-2|13|TRBJ1-1|TRBD1
TGTGCCAGCAGCGCGACAGGGGGCCTCGAAGCTTTCTTT
CASSATGGLEAFF
>once|TRBV28|13|TRBJ1-2|.
TGTGCCAGCAGTCAACCGACAGCCTATGGCTACACCTTC
CASSQPTAYGYTF
>.|TRBV7-6|18|TRBJ1-4|.
TGTGCCAGCAGCTTAGGGTCCAGGGGCAGTGCAACTAATGAAAAACTGTTTTTT
CASSLGSRGSATNEKLFF
>once|TRBV7-2|14|TRBJ2-5|.
TGTGCCAGCAGCCCGCACGGGACTCAAGAGACCCAGTACTTC
CASSPHGTQETQYF
>.|TRBV18|17|TRBJ1-1|.
TGTGCCAGCTCACCGCGGAGGGAGGGGGTGTATGACACTGAAGCTTTCTTT
CASSPRREGVYDTEAFF
>.|TRBV27|13|TRBJ2-7|TRBD2
TGTGCCAGCAGTTTATCGCGGGGGGGGGAGCAGTACTTC
CASSLSRGGEQYF
>few|TRBV5-8|15|TRBJ2-7|.
TGTGCCAGCAGCTTCTCAGTAGGGGGACCCTACGAGCAGTACTTC
CASSFSVGGPYEQYF
>.|TRBV28|16|TRBJ1-4|TRBD1
TGTGCCAGCAGTCTAACAGGGGTTGCAACTAATGAAAAACTGTTTTTT
CASSLTGVATNEKLFF
>.|TRBV5-1|15|TRBJ1-1|TRBD1
TGCGCCAGCAGCTTGGTTCGGACAGGGAATACTGAAGCTTTCTTT
CASSLVRTGNTEAFF
>.|TRBV27|17|TRBJ2-7|.
TGTGCCAGCAGTTTTGGGGATTTTTCTGGGGGCCCCTACGAGCAGTACTTC
CASSFGDFSGGPYEQYF
>.|TRBV28|13|TRBJ2-7|TRBD1
TGTGCCAGCAGTTCTGGACAGGGCGACGAGCAGTACTTC
CASSSGQGDEQYF
>.|TRBV19|14|TRBJ1-6|.
TGTGCCAGTAGTCCACCGGGAATCCATTCACCCCTCCACTTT
CASSPPGIHSPLHF
>.|TRBV4-1|13|TRBJ1-1|.
TGCGCCAGCAGCCAATGGGGAGGGACTGTTGCTTTCTTT
CASSQWGGTVAFF
>.|TRBV29-1|14|TRBJ2-7|TRBD1
TGCAGCGTTGGAGGGGGCCATAGCTCCTACGAGCAGTACTTC
CSVGGGHSSYEQYF
>.|TRBV2|15|TRBJ2-3|TRBD2
TGTGCCAGCAGTCCATGGAGCGGGGGAACAGATACGCAGTATTTT
CASSPWSGGTDTQYF
>.|TRBV19|15|TRBJ1-5|.
TGTGCCAGTAGTATGCGAGAATATAGCAATCAGCCCCAGCATTTT
CASSMREYSNQPQHF
>few|TRBV11-2|13|TRBJ2-2|.
TGTGCCAGCAGCCCGCAGGGGACCGGGGAGCTGTTTTTT
CASSPQGTGELFF
>few|TRBV4-1|16|TRBJ2-2|TRBD2
TGCGCCAGCAGCCAAAGGAGCGGGGGGGTAACCGGGGAGCTGTTTTTT
CASSQRSGGVTGELFF
>.|TRBV29-1|13|TRBJ1-1|.
TGCAGCGTTGAGGGACATTCGAGCACTGAAGCTTTCTTT
CSVEGHSSTEAFF
>.|TRBV12-5|14|TRBJ2-5|.
TGTGCTAGTGGTTTTAGTGGAGGGGCGCAGACCCAGTACTTC
CASGFSGGAQTQYF
>.|TRBV7-2|13|TRBJ2-7|.
TGTGCCAGCAGCCCCTCCGGGACCTACGAGCAGTACTTC
CASSPSGTYEQYF
>few|TRBV25-1|15|TRBJ1-2|TRBD1
TGTGCCAGCAGTCAGGAGGACAGGGGGAGGTATGGCTACACCTTC
CASSQEDRGRYGYTF
>.|TRBV6-5|16|TRBJ2-2|TRBD1
TGTGCCAGCAGTTACTCGTCGGGACAGGGAACCGGGGAGCTGTTTTTT
CASSYSSGQGTGELFF
>.|TRBV18|11|TRBJ2-5|.
TGTGCCAGCTCACCGGAGGAGACCCAGTACTTC
CASSPEETQYF
>.|TRBV5-5|15|TRBJ2-1|.
TGTGCCAGCAGTTTTAGCGGTGAGACCTACAATGAGCAGTTCTTC
CASSFSGETYNEQFF
>.|TRBV30|11|TRBJ2-5|.
TGTGCCTGGGCGAGGCGAGAGACCCAGTACTTC
CAWARRETQYF
>.|TRBV10-3|15|TRBJ1-5|.
TGTGCCATCAGTCGTAACAGGGATAGCAATCAGCCCCAGCATTTT
CAISRNRDSNQPQHF
>.|TRBV18|15|TRBJ1-1|.
TGTGCCAGCTCACCCGATATAAACACGAACACTGAAGCTTTCTTT
CASSPDINTNTEAFF
>.|TRBV6-5|14|TRBJ1-2|.
TGTGCCAGCAGAGAGGGAGGGGATTGGTATGGCTACACCTTC
CASREGGDWYGYTF
>few|TRBV5-6|14|TRBJ1-6|.
TGTGCCAGCAGCTTATCGCCGGATAATTCACCCCTCCACTTT
CASSLSPDNSPLHF
>few|TRBV27|13|TRBJ2-3|.
TGTGCCAGCAGTTTAGGCAGGGCAGATACGCAGTATTTT
CASSLGRADTQYF
>.|TRBV5-4|15|TRBJ2-1|.
TGTGCCAGCAGCTTTAGGAGGGCAGCTTCCCATGAGCAGTTCTTC
CASSFRRAASHEQFF
>.|TRBV20-1|10|TRBJ1-2|TRBD1
TGCAGTGCTGTCGGACAGGGCCTCGCCTTC
CSAVGQGLAF